This TCR beta chain was sequenced for a study of CD8 T cells in Susac syndrome. CDR3 length equals 13 residues. V lost 2 bases and J lost 2, with 7 bases in between. CDR1 and CDR2 from the germline V gene are GTSNPN and SVGIG (reference sequence). From blood CD8+ and CD4+ T cells, TCR beta sequences were generated. Both CD4+ and CD8+ T cells were negatively isolated, and TEMRA cells underwent FACS enrichment. The RNA, about 0.5 to 1 ug, was put through reverse transcription using random hexamers. The method of amplification for TCR beta CDR3 was immunoSEQ multiplex PCR, covering 54 Vbeta and 13 Jbeta. TCRdb used MiXCR to reprocess the immunoSEQ multiplex PCR reads, holding one entry per CDR3 protein. The sample gives 150,000 to 200,000 distinct CDR3 sequences, less than 95% of which show up once; 0.1% is in the top ten.

This TCR derives from a human donor in good health. Material for sequencing was CD4+ T cells from PBMCs. The chain combines TRBV30 with TRBJ1-5; D remains unclear. For the CDR3, the DNA is TGTGCCTGGAGTCGAGTTGGCAATCAGCCCCAGCATTTT. This gives the protein CAWSRVGNQPQHF.